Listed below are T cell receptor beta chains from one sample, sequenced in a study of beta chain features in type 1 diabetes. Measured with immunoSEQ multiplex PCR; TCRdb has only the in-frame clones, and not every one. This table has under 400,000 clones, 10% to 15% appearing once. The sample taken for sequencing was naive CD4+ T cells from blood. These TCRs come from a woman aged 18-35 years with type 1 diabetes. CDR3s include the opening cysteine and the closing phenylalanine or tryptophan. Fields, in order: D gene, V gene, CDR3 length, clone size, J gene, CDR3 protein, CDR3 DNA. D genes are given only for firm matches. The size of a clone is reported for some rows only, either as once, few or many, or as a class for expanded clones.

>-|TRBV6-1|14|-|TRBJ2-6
CASSQGSGANVLTF
TGTGCCAGCAGCCAGGGTTCGGGGGCCAACGTCCTGACTTTC
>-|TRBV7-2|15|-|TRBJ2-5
CASSLPPGDKETQYF
TGTGCCAGCAGCCTACCACCGGGAGATAAAGAGACCCAGTACTTC
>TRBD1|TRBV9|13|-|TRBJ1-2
CASSDRGPAGYTF
TGTGCCAGCAGCGACAGGGGGCCTGCTGGCTACACCTTC
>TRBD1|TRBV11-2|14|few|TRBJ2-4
CASRRDRVGDIQYF
TGTGCCAGCAGACGTGACAGGGTGGGGGACATTCAGTACTTC
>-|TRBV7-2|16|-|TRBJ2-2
CASSFTGTRNTGELFF
TGTGCCAGCAGCTTCACCGGGACACGGAACACCGGGGAGCTGTTTTTT
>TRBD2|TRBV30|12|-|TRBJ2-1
CAWLRTSNEQFF
TGTGCCTGGTTAAGGACTAGCAATGAGCAGTTCTTC
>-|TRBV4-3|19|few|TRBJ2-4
CASSQETIGAILSKNIQYF
TGCGCCAGCAGCCAAGAAACAATAGGAGCGATCCTATCCAAAAACATTCAGTACTTC
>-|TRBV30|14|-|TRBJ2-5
CAWSARARGETQYF
TGTGCCTGGAGTGCGCGGGCCCGCGGGGAGACCCAGTACTTC
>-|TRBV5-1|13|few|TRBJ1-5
CASSFTGNQPQHF
TGCGCCAGCAGCTTTACCGGGAATCAGCCCCAGCATTTT
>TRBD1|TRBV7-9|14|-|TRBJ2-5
CASSLSRGRETQYF
TGTGCCAGCAGCCTCAGCAGGGGGCGAGAGACCCAGTACTTC
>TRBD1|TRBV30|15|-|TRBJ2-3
CAWSQGTGPVDTQYF
TGTGCCTGGAGCCAGGGGACAGGGCCGGTGGATACGCAGTATTTT
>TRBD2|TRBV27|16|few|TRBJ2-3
CASSLSSGMGGDTQYF
TGTGCCAGCAGTTTATCTAGCGGGATGGGGGGAGATACGCAGTATTTT